A single sample is the source of the 21 T cell receptor beta chains below, sequenced in a study of PD-1 blockade in mismatch repair-deficient tumors. TCRdb keeps only in-frame clones here, not all; method: immunoSEQ multiplex PCR. The table includes about 19,000 clones, over 70% detected once. This specimen was PBMCs, taken 52 weeks after starting pembrolizumab. The receptors were gathered from an adult with mismatch repair-deficient cancer.

The chain combines TRBV30 with TRBJ2-7, with no clear D. CDR3 length: 11 amino acids. V was pared by 5 bases and J by 2 bases, with 7 bases between. Germline V lookup: CDR1 GTSNPN, CDR2 SVGIG (reference sequence). CDR3 sequence reads: CAWGRTYEQYF. The DNA for the CDR3 is TGTGCCTGGGGCAGAACCTACGAGCAGTACTTC. The full variable domain, rest sourced from reference TRBV30 and TRBJ2-7, is SQTIHQWPATLVQPVGSPLSLECTVEGTSNPNLYWYRQAAGRGLQLLFYSVGIGQISSEVPQNLSASRPQDRQFILSSKKLLLSDSGFYLCAWGRTYEQYFGPGTRLTVT.

The rearrangement uses TRBV14 and TRBJ1-1, with 7 bases identical to TRBD1. Germline loops: CDR1 SGHDN, CDR2 FVKESK. With V trimmed by 4 bases and J by 0 bases, 2 bases remained unmatched. This CDR3 region has 14 residues. The CDR3 bases are TGTGCCAGCAGCCTGACAGGGTTGAACACTGAAGCTTTCTTT. Its protein is CASSLTGLNTEAFF.

The chain links TRBV28 to TRBJ1-2; D remains unclear. The CDR3 runs to 14 residues. The germline V and J ends were trimmed by 8 bases and 4 bases, with 17 bases remaining between them. The V gene's germline CDR1 is MDHEN and CDR2 SYDVKM. In DNA form, the CDR3 reads TGTGCCAGCCGACCCTCGGAGAGTGCCTATGGCTACACCTTC. It encodes CASRPSESAYGYTF.

A few counts support this clone. The chain employs TRBV12-1 and TRBJ1-3. TRBV12-1 is a listed pseudogene. CDR3 length equals 9 residues. The CDR3: CASKRVSHF. DNA of the CDR3: TGTGCCAGCAAACGGGTCTCTCATTTT.

The chain recombines TRBV30 with TRBJ1-2; no clear D. Trimming left V 1 base short and J 5 bases short, with 8 bases between. CDR3 length: 12 amino acids. From germline, CDR1 is GTSNPN and CDR2 SVGIG (reference sequence). CDR3 nucleotides: TGTGCCTGGAGTGAGCAGGTTTATGGCTACACCTTC. It codes for CAWSEQVYGYTF.

This chain connects TRBV29-1 to TRBJ2-7; TRBD2 matches 11 bases. The germline gives CDR1 SQVTM, CDR2 ANQGSEA. The CDR3 has 14 amino acids. V shed 6 bases and J 6 bases; nucleotides not matched to a gene: 10. CDR3 nucleotide sequence: TGCAGCGTGGCAAAGCGGCTAGCGGGAGGCGAGCAGTACTTC. Its protein is CSVAKRLAGGEQYF.

This clone was counted only a few times. The J gene is TRBJ2-7, the V gene TRBV29-1; 7 nucleotides agree with TRBD1. Germline-derived CDR1 and CDR2 are SQVTM and ANQGSEA. This CDR3 is 12 amino acids long. V shed 6 bases and J 5 bases; nucleotides not matched to a gene: 7. The CDR3 DNA is TGCAGCGTCGATACAGGGGCCCACGAGCAGTACTTC. This translates into CSVDTGAHEQYF.

This sequence joins TRBV5-1 and TRBJ1-4, with a tentative D call TRBD1 (5 bases). This CDR3 is 16 amino acids long. Germline lookup yields CDR1 SGHRS and CDR2 YFSETQ. V gave up 0 bases and J gave up 4 bases, with 13 bases separating them. CDR3 sequence: CASSLARQNNNEKLFF. In nucleotides, the CDR3 is TGCGCCAGCAGCTTGGCTCGACAGAATAATAATGAAAAACTGTTTTTT.

This chain joins TRBV28 and TRBJ1-1, with D tentatively TRBD1 (6 bases). CDR3 size: 17 residues. The germline V and J ends were trimmed by 3 bases and 0 bases, with 17 bases remaining between them. CDR1 and CDR2 from the germline V gene are MDHEN and SYDVKM. This chain's CDR3 is CASSFPGRQGLNTEAFF. CDR3 bases: TGTGCCAGCAGTTTCCCCGGTCGGCAGGGGCTGAACACTGAAGCTTTCTTT.

The J gene is TRBJ2-7, the V gene TRBV27; TRBD2 is a possible D gene (6 bases). This CDR3 comprises 14 residues. V lost 5 bases and J lost 2, with 13 bases in between. Germline-derived CDR1 and CDR2 are MNHEY and SMNVEV (reference sequence). CDR3 in DNA: TGTGCCAGCAGTGGAAGTAGCGGCACCTACGAGCAGTACTTC. Amino acids: CASSGSSGTYEQYF.

The chain is built from TRBV18 and TRBJ2-3; 7 nucleotides align to TRBD1. V shed 3 bases and J 5 bases; nucleotides not matched to a gene: 5. Germline-derived CDR1 and CDR2 are KGHSH and LQKENI. The CDR3 is 14 residues long. This chain's CDR3 is CASSPDRVGDTQYF. The DNA of the CDR3 is TGTGCCAGCTCACCCGACAGGGTTGGAGATACGCAGTATTTT.

This chain joins TRBV6-1 and TRBJ1-6, with 7 bases identical to TRBD1. Looked up from germline, CDR1 is MNHNS and CDR2 is SASEGT. The CDR3 length is 16 residues. V lost 2 bases and J lost 5; bases outside the gene matches: 6. CDR3 amino acids: CASSESGTANNSPLHF. Written as DNA, the CDR3 is TGTGCCAGCAGTGAATCTGGGACAGCCAATAATTCACCCCTCCACTTT.

The CDR3 region has the DNA TGTGCCTGGAGGGGAGGACAGGTGGGCGAGCAGTACTTC. Translation gives CAWRGGQVGEQYF. The rearrangement links TRBV30 to TRBJ2-7, with D possibly TRBD1 on 7 matching bases. From germline, CDR1 is GTSNPN and CDR2 SVGIG (reference sequence). The CDR3 runs 13 residues. The V end lost 3 bases, the J end lost 6 bases, and 15 bases lay between the germline ends.

This chain connects TRBV7-2 to TRBJ1-3; 7 bases fit TRBD1. Germline loops: CDR1 SGHTA, CDR2 FQGNSA. V was clipped by 3 bases and J by 2 bases; unmatched bases: 7. CDR3 length equals 16 residues. The CDR3 loop is CASSFRQGSAGNTIYF. CDR3 DNA sequence: TGTGCCAGCAGCTTTAGACAGGGAAGTGCTGGAAACACCATATATTTT.

CDR3 residues: CASSQETTGGRPLHF. The CDR3 DNA reads TGCGCCAGCAGCCAAGAGACGACAGGGGGCCGGCCCCTCCACTTT. The V call is TRBV4-1, the J call TRBJ1-6; 10 bases match TRBD1. Germline assignment: CDR1 MGHRA and CDR2 YSYEKL. J was trimmed by 13 bases and V by 0 bases; bases with no gene match: 6. The CDR3 is 15 residues long.

V and J are TRBV7-3 and TRBJ1-3; TRBD1 agrees at 11 bases. With 0 bases clipped from V and 8 bases from J, the junction kept 3 bases outside the gene matches. CDR1 is SGHTA and CDR2 is FQGTGA in the germline V gene. The CDR3 is made up of 15 amino acids. This CDR3 reads CASSLTGTGGDTIYF. The CDR3 DNA follows: TGTGCCAGCAGCTTAACCGGGACAGGGGGGGACACCATATATTTT.

The chain employs TRBV27 and TRBJ2-1, with D uncertain. The CDR3 is made up of 14 amino acids. V gave up 1 base and J gave up 4 bases, with 8 bases separating them. The germline CDR1 and CDR2 sequences are MNHEY and SMNVEV (reference sequence). CDR3 amino acids: CASSLYPKYNEQFF. The CDR3 coding sequence is TGTGCCAGCAGTTTATACCCTAAGTACAATGAGCAGTTCTTC.

V is TRBV7-2 and J is TRBJ2-1; 11 nucleotides match TRBD2. The germline gives CDR1 SGHTA, CDR2 FQGNSA. The CDR3 loop spans 14 amino acids. The ends lost 6 bases at V and 4 bases at J; junction bases unmatched: 2. The CDR3 spells CASRGLAVYNEQFF. The CDR3 DNA is TGTGCCAGCAGGGGACTAGCGGTGTACAATGAGCAGTTCTTC.

V is TRBV19 and J is TRBJ2-3; 7 bases fit TRBD1. Germline CDR1 reads LNHDA; CDR2 reads SQIVND (reference sequence). V lost 7 bases to trimming and J lost 2 bases; unmatched junction nucleotides: 15. There are 17 residues in the CDR3. The CDR3 coding sequence is TGTGCCAGTATTTCCCGGTCTGGGACAGAATTCACAGATACGCAGTATTTT. It codes for CASISRSGTEFTDTQYF.

This clone has just one count. The chain recombines TRBV28 with TRBJ2-1; TRBD1 aligns across 8 bases. The CDR3 is made up of 14 amino acids. CDR1 MDHEN and CDR2 SYDVKM come from the germline V gene. The V and J ends lost 6 bases and 5 bases, in that order; junction bases with no gene match: 6. The CDR3: CASRRQGRNNEQFF. For the CDR3, the DNA is TGTGCCAGCAGGAGACAGGGGCGGAACAATGAGCAGTTCTTC.

The chain uses TRBV5-1 and TRBJ2-2, with 7 bases identical to TRBD1. CDR1 is SGHRS, CDR2 YFSETQ, per germline. V shed 2 bases, J shed 5 bases, and the junction held 3 bases outside the gene matches. The CDR3 length is 14 residues. The CDR3 loop is CASSFTGETGELFF. The CDR3 nucleotides are TGCGCCAGCAGCTTTACAGGGGAGACCGGGGAGCTGTTTTTT.